Shown below are 26 T cell receptor beta chains from a single sample sequenced in a study of T-cell reconstitution after alpha-beta-depleted transplantation in children. This sample's TCRbeta library carried unique molecular identifier barcodes. TCRdb passed the PCR reads through MiXCR, listing each CDR3 protein once. The table records approximately 240,000 distinct CDR3 sequences, 11% of them present only once. The starting material was PBMCs, obtained before TCRalphabeta/CD19-depleted stem cell transplant. The receptors shown here come from a child less than two years old with acute myeloid leukemia, due to receive a stem cell transplant.

Concerning this clonotype itself: A read error may explain this, as a much larger clone is one base away. The chain has TRBV5-1 and TRBJ2-2; 11 bases agree with TRBD2. CDR1 SGHRS and CDR2 YFSETQ come from the germline V gene. The CDR3 consists of 14 residues. V shed 4 bases, J shed 7 bases, and the junction held 3 bases outside the gene matches. This CDR3 is CASSPLAGVGELFF. In DNA form, the CDR3 reads TGCGCCAGCAGCCCACTAGCGGGGGTCGGGGAGCTGTTTTTT. Variable domain in full (rest from reference TRBV5-1 and TRBJ2-2): KAGVTQTPRYLIKTRGQQVTLSCSPISGHRSVSWYQQTPGQGLQFLFEYFSETQRNKGNFPGRFSGRQFSNSRSEMNVSTLELGDSALYLCASSPLAGVGELFFGEGSRLTVL.

This clonotype was counted many times. This sequence joins TRBV2 and TRBJ2-7; weak D call: TRBD1 (5 bases). With 8 bases removed from V and 2 bases from J, the gap between germline ends came to 10 bases. The CDR3 has 12 residues. CDR1 and CDR2 (germline): SNHLY, FYNNEI. The DNA of the CDR3 is TGTGCCAGCGGTCAGGGTCCCTACGAGCAGTACTTC. Translated: CASGQGPYEQYF.

V gene TRBV18 combines with J gene TRBJ2-7, with 8 bases matching TRBD2. V was clipped by 3 bases and J by 0 bases; unmatched bases: 7. This CDR3 comprises 16 residues. Germline CDR1 and CDR2: KGHSH and LQKENI. The CDR3 DNA reads as TGTGCCAGCTCACCGCGGGAACTAGCGGTCTCCTACGAGCAGTACTTC. Encoded protein: CASSPRELAVSYEQYF.

Concerning this clonotype itself: A read error may be the cause here, since a much bigger clone is one base away. The chain combines TRBV20-1 with TRBJ2-3; 15 bases map to TRBD2. Per the germline V gene, CDR1 is DFQATT and CDR2 is SNEGSKA (reference sequence). The CDR3 extends over 19 amino acids. The CDR3, as DNA: TGCAGTGCTAGAGAACGGACTAGCGGGAGGGCCTTTAGTACAGATACGCACTATTTT. This gives the protein CSARERTSGRAFSTDTHYF.

In its sample, this clonotype was seen many times. The chain employs TRBV2 and TRBJ2-3, with D maybe TRBD1 (5 bases). CDR1 is SNHLY and CDR2 is FYNNEI in the germline V gene. This CDR3 is 14 amino acids long. Trimming removed 4 bases from V and 4 bases from J, with 12 bases in between. CDR3 loop: CASSVGASSDTQYF. The CDR3 DNA reads TGTGCCAGCAGTGTAGGGGCGTCCTCAGATACGCAGTATTTT.

The sample holds many counts of this clonotype. CDR3: CSVARGPNQPQHF. Here the CDR3 DNA reads TGCAGCGTCGCCAGGGGTCCCAATCAGCCCCAGCATTTT. The V and J genes are TRBV29-1 and TRBJ1-5, with D perhaps TRBD1 (6 bases). Germline-derived CDR1 and CDR2 are SQVTM and ANQGSEA. V was pared by 6 bases and J by 3 bases, with 12 bases between. CDR3 length: 13 residues.

This clonotype was counted ten times or more. The junction departs from germline at one end; a sequencing error may be responsible. The chain links TRBV5-1 to TRBJ2-3; D is unresolved. The CDR3 contains 14 residues. The V gene's germline CDR1 is SGHRS and CDR2 YFSETQ. CDR3 sequence: CASSFGGSKDTQYF. CDR3 bases: TGCGCCAGCAGCTTCGGCGGCAGCAAAGATACGCAGTATTTT.

At least ten counts were recorded for this clonotype. The rearrangement joins TRBV6-1 to TRBJ2-2, with 14 bases that match TRBD2. The V gene end was trimmed by 5 bases and the J gene end by 7 bases; junction bases not matched to a gene: 12. CDR3 length: 18 residues. Looked up from germline, CDR1 is MNHNS and CDR2 is SASEGT. The CDR3 DNA reads TGTGCCAGCAGTCTCCATCGACTAGCGGGAGGGCCGATCGGGGAGCTGTTTTTT. It codes for CASSLHRLAGGPIGELFF.

This clonotype was detected many times. This sequence joins TRBV6-1 and TRBJ1-3; no firm D call. The germline V gene encodes CDR1 MNHNS and CDR2 SASEGT. The CDR3 length is 16 residues. V was shortened by 5 bases and J by 0 bases, with 14 bases between the two germline ends. In DNA form, the CDR3 reads TGTGCCAGCAGTACCGGTTTGCCCCACTCTGGAAACACCATATATTTT. Encoded protein: CASSTGLPHSGNTIYF.

Many counts were recorded for this clonotype. The V and J genes are TRBV20-1 and TRBJ1-2; 7 bases agree with TRBD1. After removal of 0 bases from V and 5 bases from J, the junction contained 6 bases not matched to a gene. Per the germline V gene, CDR1 is DFQATT and CDR2 is SNEGSKA (reference sequence). The CDR3 sequence is 14 residues long. CDR3 DNA: TGCAGTGCTAGAGAAACCAAGGGGGCTTATGGCTACACCTTC. It is translated as CSARETKGAYGYTF.

This clonotype was seen more than once but under ten times. The gene calls are TRBV20-1 and TRBJ2-7, with 13 bases identical to TRBD2. Germline V lookup: CDR1 DFQATT, CDR2 SNEGSKA (reference sequence). The CDR3 runs 15 residues. After removal of 6 bases from V and 3 bases from J, the junction contained 8 bases not matched to a gene. DNA for the CDR3: TGCAGTGCGCAGGGACTAGCGGGAAAGGGCTACGAGCAGTACTTC. This gives the protein CSAQGLAGKGYEQYF.

This clonotype was picked up many times. The CDR3, as DNA: TGTGCCAGCAGTTCGCGACTAGCGATACATACGCAGTATTTT. Translation gives CASSSRLAIHTQYF. The chain links TRBV6-5 to TRBJ2-3; TRBD2 matches 8 bases. The V segment lost 4 bases and the J segment 7 bases; nucleotides outside the gene matches: 7. This CDR3 is 14 amino acids long. Germline V CDR1 and CDR2: MNHEY, SVGAGI.

This clonotype was counted many times. The gene calls are TRBV29-1 and TRBJ1-2, with unresolved D. V was shortened by 3 bases and J by 4 bases, with 12 bases between the two germline ends. Germline assignment: CDR1 SQVTM and CDR2 ANQGSEA. This CDR3 is built from 13 residues. The chain's CDR3 is CSVDPPGGYGYTF. CDR3 coding DNA: TGCAGCGTTGATCCCCCGGGCGGCTATGGCTACACCTTC.

The V gene is TRBV19, the J gene TRBJ2-1; 14 positions match TRBD2. The CDR3 is 16 residues long. Germline assignment: CDR1 LNHDA and CDR2 SQIVND (reference sequence). V was clipped by 6 bases and J by 4 bases; unmatched bases: 5. The CDR3 region is CASSKRLAGGYNEQFF. CDR3 DNA: TGTGCCAGTAGCAAGAGACTAGCGGGAGGGTACAATGAGCAGTTCTTC.

Only a few counts were recorded for this clonotype. The chain joins TRBV11-1 to TRBJ2-2; D gene unclear. V shed 3 bases and J shed 6 bases, with 14 bases lying between them. Germline V lookup: CDR1 SGHAT, CDR2 FQDESV (reference sequence). The CDR3 runs to 15 residues. DNA of the CDR3: TGTGCCAGCAGCTTCGGAACCTTAGTATCCGGGGAGCTGTTTTTT. Encoded protein: CASSFGTLVSGELFF.

This clonotype was counted at least ten times. The V gene is TRBV12-3 or TRBV12-4, the J gene TRBJ1-3, with 7 bases aligning to TRBD1. The CDR3 spans 17 residues. V trimming: 2 bases; J trimming: 0 bases; junction bases outside the gene matches: 7. The CDR3 DNA reads TGTGCCAGCAGTTTAAGGGGGCGACAGAGCTCTGGAAACACCATATATTTT. This encodes CASSLRGRQSSGNTIYF.

In its sample, this clonotype was seen many times. The chain carries TRBV7-6 and TRBJ2-1, with 9 bases identical to TRBD1. V lost 1 base and J lost 6; bases outside the gene matches: 13. This CDR3 region has 18 residues. The germline gives CDR1 SGHVS, CDR2 FNYEAQ. The CDR3 here is CASSLVGPKPTGGNEQFF. Written as DNA, the CDR3 is TGTGCCAGCAGCTTAGTTGGCCCTAAACCGACAGGGGGCAATGAGCAGTTCTTC.

With regard to this clonotype: With a much larger clone just one base away, this may be a read error. The final CDR3 position lacks the conserved phenylalanine or tryptophan, pointing to a likely read error. V gene TRBV7-8 combines with J gene TRBJ1-2; 10 bases are shared with TRBD1. J lost 4 bases, V lost 4 bases, and 3 bases had no gene match. Germline CDR1 and CDR2: SGHVS and FQNEAQ. The CDR3 spans 14 residues. CDR3 DNA sequence: TGTGCCAGCAGCTATCGGACAGGGGGCTATGGCTACACCCTC. It specifies CASSYRTGGYGYTL.

The V gene is TRBV6-5, the J gene TRBJ2-7, with D tentatively TRBD1 or TRBD2 (5 bases each). This CDR3 is built from 15 residues. Trimming left V 4 bases short and J 5 bases short, with 18 bases between. Germline CDR1 is MNHEY and CDR2 is SVGAGI. The CDR3 DNA is TGTGCCAGCAGTTCACCGGGACCCCCGAGGGACGAGCAGTACTTC. Translated: CASSSPGPPRDEQYF.

This clonotype has a count of ten or more. CDR3 nucleotides: TGCAGTGCCAGATTACTAGCGGGACCTAATGAGCAGTTCTTC. Translated: CSARLLAGPNEQFF. The rearrangement joins TRBV20-1 to TRBJ2-1; TRBD2 aligns across 10 bases. V lost 6 bases, J lost 7 bases, and 9 bases stayed unmatched. The germline gives CDR1 DFQATT, CDR2 SNEGSKA (reference sequence). This CDR3 has 14 amino acids.

There are many counts of this clonotype. The genes are TRBV12-3 or TRBV12-4 and TRBJ2-2; 8 bases are a match to TRBD1. V trimming: 5 bases; J trimming: 1 base; junction bases outside the gene matches: 6. The length of the CDR3 is 16 residues. The CDR3 DNA is TGTGCCAGCAGTCCTTGGACAGGGATGAACACCGGGGAGCTGTTTTTT. Protein sequence: CASSPWTGMNTGELFF.

Details on this clonotype: A much larger clone differs from this one at a single base, so this may be a read error. The chain joins TRBV20-1 to TRBJ1-1; TRBD1 matches at 7 bases. The length of the CDR3 is 14 residues. Germline loops: CDR1 DFQATT, CDR2 SNEGSKA (reference sequence). DNA for the CDR3: TGCTGTGCTAGAGCCCCTGACAGGGCCACTGAAGCTTTCTTT. Protein: CCARAPDRATEAFF.

This clonotype was seen at least ten times. The chain couples TRBV5-1 to TRBJ2-7; no clear D gene. In germline, CDR1 is SGHRS, CDR2 YFSETQ. Trimming took off 4 bases at V and 4 bases at J, with 12 bases between the two ends. This CDR3 is built from 13 residues. The DNA for the CDR3 is TGCGCCAGCAGCCCTAATGGCGAATACGAGCAGTACTTC. Protein sequence: CASSPNGEYEQYF.

The chain uses TRBV5-4 and TRBJ2-3, with TRBD1 matching 11 bases. This CDR3 is 17 amino acids long. With V trimmed by 4 bases and J by 6 bases, 13 bases remained unmatched. Germline CDR1 is SGHNT and CDR2 is YYREEE (reference sequence). The CDR3 sequence is CASSEWTGGGIVDTQYF. DNA for the CDR3: TGTGCCAGCAGCGAATGGACAGGGGGCGGCATCGTGGATACGCAGTATTTT.

This clonotype was picked up many times. The CDR3: CASHLAGFTTGELFF. The DNA of the CDR3 is TGTGCCAGCCATCTAGCGGGATTCACCACCGGGGAGCTGTTTTTT. This rearrangement joins TRBV28 to TRBJ2-2; TRBD2 matches 9 bases. Unmatched junction bases numbered 8, after V lost 8 bases and J lost 4 bases. Germline V gene lookup returns CDR1 MDHEN and CDR2 SYDVKM. The CDR3 consists of 15 residues.

This clonotype has at least ten counts. The chain recombines TRBV12-3 or TRBV12-4 with TRBJ1-3; D is unclear. This CDR3 is built from 14 residues. V gave up 1 base and J gave up 4 bases, with 8 bases separating them. The CDR3 DNA follows: TGTGCCAGCAGTTTAGACTTACCCGGAAACACCATATATTTT. Amino acids: CASSLDLPGNTIYF.